The 20 T cell receptor beta chains reported below all come from one sample, sequenced in a study of CD4+ T cells in melanoma. The repertoire was sequenced with immunoSEQ multiplex PCR; TCRdb's copy has only in-frame clones and lacks some. This sample carries over 8,000 clones, approximately 78% of them seen once, and the ten largest clones take roughly 22%. The sample was tumor tissue. The source is a human donor with melanoma.

This clone has only a few counts. The chain couples TRBV6-6 to TRBJ2-5; possibly TRBD1 or TRBD2 for D (5 bases each). This CDR3 contains 12 residues. The germline gives CDR1 MNHNY, CDR2 SVGAGI (reference sequence). With 3 bases removed from V and 13 bases from J, the gap between germline ends came to 15 bases. CDR3 nucleotides: TGTGCCAGCAGTTATATGAGGGACCCTCTGTACTTC. Amino acid sequence: CASSYMRDPLYF.

The V call is TRBV2, the J call TRBJ1-1, with D possibly matching TRBD1 (6 bases). The CDR3 runs to 14 residues. Trimming took 5 bases from V and 1 from J, leaving 11 bases between them. Germline loops: CDR1 SNHLY, CDR2 FYNNEI. This CDR3 reads CASSIEQGNTEAFF. The CDR3 DNA is TGTGCCAGCAGTATAGAACAGGGGAACACTGAAGCTTTCTTT. Full variable domain (rest looked up from reference TRBV2 and TRBJ1-1): EPEVTQTPSHQVTQMGQEVILRCVPISNHLYFYWYRQILGQKVEFLVSFYNNEISEKSEIFDDQFSVERPDGSNFTLKIRSTKLEDSAMYFCASSIEQGNTEAFFGQGTRLTVV.

This clone ranks as medium-sized (0.01 to 0.1%). V usage is TRBV18 and J usage is TRBJ2-5, with a weak D call TRBD1 (6 bases). CDR3 length: 14 residues. Germline V gene lookup returns CDR1 KGHSH and CDR2 LQKENI. Trimming stripped 2 bases from V and 2 bases from J, with 9 bases between. The CDR3 bases are TGTGCCAGCTCACCAATGGACAGACAAGAGACCCAGTACTTC. It is translated as CASSPMDRQETQYF. The full variable domain, with the rest looked up from reference TRBV18 and TRBJ2-5, is NAGVMQNPRHLVRRRGQEARLRCSPMKGHSHVYWYRQLPEEGLKFMVYLQKENIIDESGMPKERFSAEFPKEGPSILRIQQVVRGDSAAYFCASSPMDRQETQYFGPGTRLLVL.

The chain couples TRBV5-6 to TRBJ1-6; 8 bases align to TRBD1. The germline V gene has CDR1 SGHDT and CDR2 YYEEEE. The V and J ends lost 3 bases and 11 bases, in that order; junction bases with no gene match: 10. The CDR3 contains 15 residues. CDR3 bases: TGTGCCAGCAGCTCGGGACAGGTGGTAGAGGCACCCCTCCACTTT. Translated: CASSSGQVVEAPLHF.

The chain combines TRBV30 with TRBJ2-1, with a tentative D call TRBD1 (5 bases). CDR1 and CDR2 (germline): GTSNPN, SVGIG (reference sequence). The CDR3 loop spans 13 amino acids. V was clipped by 4 bases and J by 10 bases, with 17 bases between them. CDR3 bases: TGTGCCTGGACCGTCGGGCAGGGCATCGAGCAGTTCTTC. It translates to CAWTVGQGIEQFF.

The chain combines TRBV2 with TRBJ2-1; D possibly corresponds to TRBD2 (5 bases). The CDR3 contains 13 residues. The germline V gene encodes CDR1 SNHLY and CDR2 FYNNEI. Trimming removed 7 bases from V and 0 bases from J, with 7 bases in between. Written as DNA, the CDR3 is TGTGCCAGCAACCGGGACTCCTACAATGAGCAGTTCTTC. Translation: CASNRDSYNEQFF.

This rearrangement joins TRBV5-1 to TRBJ2-6, with D maybe TRBD1 (5 bases). Germline CDR1 reads SGHRS; CDR2 reads YFSETQ. Trimming pared 1 base from V and 1 base from J, leaving 21 bases between. There are 20 residues in the CDR3. CDR3 in DNA: TGCGCCAGCAGCTTGTTTTCGTCAAGGGGTAGAGAGTCTGGGGCCAACGTCCTGACTTTC. This codes for CASSLFSSRGRESGANVLTF.

This clone has just one count. The genes are TRBV10-3 and TRBJ1-2, with D unclear. Germline V gene sequence: CDR1 ENHRY, CDR2 SYGVKD. The V end was cut by 6 bases, the J end by 4 bases, with 12 bases between. This CDR3 has 13 amino acids. The CDR3, as DNA: TGTGCCATCAGGCCAAGACGGGGCTATGGCTACACCTTC. This translates into CAIRPRRGYGYTF.

The chain has TRBV5-4 and TRBJ1-2, with TRBD1 identical over 9 bases. With 5 bases clipped from V and 5 bases from J, the junction kept 4 bases outside the gene matches. Germline CDR1 is SGHNT and CDR2 is YYREEE (reference sequence). The CDR3 is 13 amino acids. The CDR3 coding sequence is TGTGCCAGCAGAAACAGGGGGCGTTATGGCTACACCTTC. It translates to CASRNRGRYGYTF. The full variable domain, with the rest looked up from reference TRBV5-4 and TRBJ1-2, is ETGVTQSPTHLIKTRGQQVTLRCSSQSGHNTVSWYQQALGQGPQFIFQYYREEENGRGNFPPRFSGLQFPNYSSELNVNALELDDSALYLCASRNRGRYGYTFGSGTRLTVV.

This sequence joins TRBV6-6 and TRBJ1-1; 7 bases align to TRBD1. This CDR3 spans 14 amino acids. Germline assignment: CDR1 MNHNY and CDR2 SVGAGI (reference sequence). V shed 3 bases, J shed 6 bases, and the junction held 7 bases outside the gene matches. CDR3 loop: CASSYSTGESEAFF. In DNA form, the CDR3 reads TGTGCCAGCAGTTATTCAACAGGGGAGTCTGAAGCTTTCTTT.

The genes are TRBV7-6 and TRBJ1-4, with a possible D match to TRBD1 (5 bases). CDR3 length equals 16 residues. V lost 5 bases to trimming and J lost 5 bases, with 18 bases between them. Per the germline V gene, CDR1 is SGHVS and CDR2 is FNYEAQ. DNA of the CDR3: TGTGCCAGCAGCCCCCTCGGGCAGGGCGCGAATGAAAAACTGTTTTTT. Its translation is CASSPLGQGANEKLFF.

V and J are TRBV5-4 and TRBJ1-2; D remains ambiguous. Trimming removed 6 bases from V and 0 bases from J, with 9 bases in between. This CDR3 is 13 amino acids long. Per the germline V gene, CDR1 is SGHNT and CDR2 is YYREEE (reference sequence). In DNA form, the CDR3 reads TGTGCCAGCAACGTCCAGACTAACTATGGCTACACCTTC. Protein: CASNVQTNYGYTF. Using reference TRBV5-4 and TRBJ1-2 for the parts outside the CDR3, the full variable domain is ETGVTQSPTHLIKTRGQQVTLRCSSQSGHNTVSWYQQALGQGPQFIFQYYREEENGRGNFPPRFSGLQFPNYSSELNVNALELDDSALYLCASNVQTNYGYTFGSGTRLTVV.

The chain is built from TRBV5-4 and TRBJ1-1, with unresolved D. V lost 4 bases and J lost 1, with 8 bases in between. The CDR3 is 13 amino acids. Looked up from germline, CDR1 is SGHNT and CDR2 is YYREEE (reference sequence). The CDR3 region is CASSPLGNTEAFF. CDR3 DNA sequence: TGTGCCAGCAGCCCCTTGGGGAACACTGAAGCTTTCTTT.

This clone has more than one count but fewer than ten. The gene calls are TRBV7-9 and TRBJ2-7; D may correspond to TRBD1 or TRBD2 (5 bases each). Germline V gives CDR1 SEHNR, CDR2 FQNEAQ (reference sequence). Trimming pared 1 base from V and 4 bases from J, leaving 14 bases between. The CDR3 runs to 15 residues. The CDR3 sequence is CASSLGVGTGYEQYF. As DNA, the CDR3 is TGTGCCAGCAGCTTAGGTGTTGGGACGGGTTACGAGCAGTACTTC.

This chain links TRBV10-2 with TRBJ2-7; tentatively, D is TRBD1 (6 bases). This CDR3 has 14 residues. Trimming pared 4 bases from V and 3 bases from J, leaving 13 bases between. The germline V gene encodes CDR1 WSHSY and CDR2 SAAADI. The CDR3 is CASSATGIGYEQYF. The CDR3 DNA follows: TGCGCCAGCAGTGCGACAGGTATCGGCTACGAGCAGTACTTC.

The rearrangement joins TRBV25-1 to TRBJ1-4, with TRBD1 matching 9 bases. Germline lookup yields CDR1 MGHDK and CDR2 SYGVNS. The CDR3 is made up of 17 amino acids. The V and J ends lost 4 bases and 3 bases, in that order; junction bases with no gene match: 9. The CDR3 sequence: CASSVLGQGRSNEKLFF. The CDR3 nucleotides are TGTGCCAGCAGTGTCTTAGGACAGGGGAGGTCTAATGAAAAACTGTTTTTT.

The V gene is TRBV4-1, the J gene TRBJ2-2, with D perhaps TRBD1 or TRBD2 (5 bases each). The V gene lost 6 bases and the J gene lost 2 bases, with 7 bases spanning the gap. The CDR3 contains 13 residues. The germline CDR1 and CDR2 sequences are MGHRA and YSYEKL. The CDR3 coding sequence is TGCGCCAGCAGGGGGGTTAACACCGGGGAGCTGTTTTTT. Its translation: CASRGVNTGELFF.

This clone was seen a few times. The gene calls are TRBV4-1 and TRBJ2-4, with D unresolved. V shed 3 bases and J shed 5 bases, with 14 bases lying between them. In germline, CDR1 is MGHRA, CDR2 YSYEKL. The CDR3 totals 15 residues. DNA of the CDR3: TGCGCCAGCAGCCACGTGACATCCCGCGAAAACATTCAGTACTTC. It codes for CASSHVTSRENIQYF.

This chain joins TRBV9 and TRBJ2-1; TRBD2 is a possible D gene (6 bases). The germline V gene encodes CDR1 SGDLS and CDR2 YYNGEE. This CDR3 has 16 residues. Trimming removed 0 bases at V and 0 bases at J, with 10 bases between. The CDR3 sequence is CASSVALGGSYNEQFF. Here the CDR3 DNA reads TGTGCCAGCAGCGTAGCTCTCGGGGGCTCCTACAATGAGCAGTTCTTC.

Written as DNA, the CDR3 is TGTGCCAGCAGCCAAGACTCTAAGCGGGTTATCACAGGGGGGCAGTATTTT. Protein product: CASSQDSKRVITGGQYF. The chain links TRBV4-2 to TRBJ2-3; 8 positions agree with TRBD1. The CDR3 is made up of 17 amino acids. Germline CDR1 reads LGHNA; CDR2 reads YNFKEQ. Losses at the gene ends were 0 bases for V and 11 bases for J; bases not matched to a gene: 16.